This is a list of T cell receptor beta chains from one sample in a study of CD8 T cells in ankylosing spondylitis. TCRdb redid the calling of the 5' RACE reads with MiXCR, one entry per CDR3 protein. Among 300,000 to 350,000 distinct CDR3 sequences listed, around a tenth were seen once. The sequencing input was blood, either unsorted or a sorted T cell fraction (not recorded which). Receptors originate from a female donor with ankylosing spondylitis or in good health (not recorded which). CDR3s leave out the opening cysteine and the closing phenylalanine or tryptophan.

TRBJ1-2,TRBV5-1,ASSLEGNGYGYT
TRBJ1-1,TRBV5-1,ASSFSGVATEAF
TRBJ1-1,TRBV10-3,AIRSGQTNTEAF
TRBJ2-1,TRBV5-1,ASSLIVVAGENEQF
TRBJ2-5,TRBV7-3,ASSLSRGRTQY
TRBJ2-1,TRBV4-3,ASSRGDSSYNEQF
TRBJ2-1,TRBV7-2,ASSSSGNSYNEQF
TRBJ2-1,TRBV20-1,SASLTHISYNEQF
TRBJ2-3,TRBV5-1,ASIGPPVDTQY
TRBJ1-2,TRBV5-1,ASSLGQGIYGYT
TRBJ1-2,TRBV5-8,ASSFRVDYGYT
TRBJ1-2,TRBV7-2,ASSADNRDSNYGYT
TRBJ2-7,TRBV12-3/TRBV12-4,ASSSDRVGLYEQY
TRBJ2-7,TRBV20-1,SAIPGLAHREQY
TRBJ2-3,TRBV4-3,ASSQDAGPADTQY
TRBJ2-3,TRBV29-1,SVRNPRYPDTQY
TRBJ2-1,TRBV7-9,ASSSRDAPSYNEQF
TRBJ2-1,TRBV6-5,ASSSSSQGNEQF
TRBJ2-7,TRBV4-2,ASSQRTGGGYEQY
TRBJ2-1,TRBV24-1,ATSNKMSNEQF
TRBJ2-7,TRBV20-1,SASYYEQY
TRBJ2-7,TRBV28,ASSWTLWQY
TRBJ2-1,TRBV12-3/TRBV12-4,ASSRWGEQF
TRBJ1-5,TRBV7-2,ASSLVGTSSNQPQH
TRBJ2-6,TRBV20-1,SAKGQGALEGANVLT
TRBJ2-1,TRBV5-5,ASSLFAGRVTYNEQF
TRBJ2-3,TRBV7-9,ASSFPDTDTQY
TRBJ1-3,TRBV5-1,ASSPTTGPGNGNTIY
TRBJ1-2,TRBV25-1,ASSGGGQDYGYT
TRBJ2-7,TRBV5-1,ASSLDPGSYEQY
TRBJ2-5,TRBV27,ASSVSAGGIQTQY
TRBJ2-7,TRBV29-1,SVPNGASREQY
TRBJ2-7,TRBV12-3/TRBV12-4,ASSSGVYEQY
TRBJ2-7,TRBV12-3/TRBV12-4,ASSLEDYEQY
TRBJ2-2,TRBV10-3,AIRGRSNTGELF
TRBJ2-4,TRBV6-1,ASSDRSRDPRDIQY
TRBJ2-7,TRBV20-1,SAGTINAGISYEQY